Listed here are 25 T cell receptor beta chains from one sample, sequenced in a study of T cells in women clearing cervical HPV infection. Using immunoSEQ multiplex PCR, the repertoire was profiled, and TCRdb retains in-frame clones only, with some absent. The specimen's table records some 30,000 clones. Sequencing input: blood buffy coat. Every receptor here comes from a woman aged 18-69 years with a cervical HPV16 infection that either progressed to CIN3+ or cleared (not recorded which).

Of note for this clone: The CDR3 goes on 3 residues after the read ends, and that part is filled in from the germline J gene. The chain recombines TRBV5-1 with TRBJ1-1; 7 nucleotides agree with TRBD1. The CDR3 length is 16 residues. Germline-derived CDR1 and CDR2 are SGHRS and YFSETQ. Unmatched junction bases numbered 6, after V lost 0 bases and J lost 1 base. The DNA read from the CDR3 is TGCGCCAGCAGCTTGGGCCCCGGGACAGCGAACACTGAA. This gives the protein CASSLGPGTANTE. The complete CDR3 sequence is CASSLGPGTANTEAFF.

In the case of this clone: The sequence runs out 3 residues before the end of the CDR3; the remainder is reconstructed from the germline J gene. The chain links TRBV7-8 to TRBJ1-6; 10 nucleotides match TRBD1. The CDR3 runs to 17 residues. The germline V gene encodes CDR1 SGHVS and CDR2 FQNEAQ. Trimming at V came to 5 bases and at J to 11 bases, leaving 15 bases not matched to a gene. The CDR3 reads CASSPPGTGVTRTPLHF. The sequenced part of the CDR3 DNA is TGTGCCAGCAGCCCCCCCGGGACAGGGGTCACACGGACACCC.

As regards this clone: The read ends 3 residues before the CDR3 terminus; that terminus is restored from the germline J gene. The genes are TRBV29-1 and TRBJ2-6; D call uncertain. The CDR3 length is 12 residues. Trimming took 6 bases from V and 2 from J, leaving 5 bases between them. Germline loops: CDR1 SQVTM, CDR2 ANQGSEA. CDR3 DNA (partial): TGCAGCGTGTCAGCTGGGGCCAACGTC. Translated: CSVSAGANV. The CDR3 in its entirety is CSVSAGANVLTF.

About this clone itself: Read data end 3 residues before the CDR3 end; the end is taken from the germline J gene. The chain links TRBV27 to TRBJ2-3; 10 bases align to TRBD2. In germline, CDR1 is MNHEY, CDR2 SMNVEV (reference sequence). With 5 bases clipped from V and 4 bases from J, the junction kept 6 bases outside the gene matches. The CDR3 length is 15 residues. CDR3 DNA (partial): TGTGCCAGCAGTCCTCTAGCGGGAGACTCAGATACG. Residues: CASSPLAGDSDT. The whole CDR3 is CASSPLAGDSDTQYF.

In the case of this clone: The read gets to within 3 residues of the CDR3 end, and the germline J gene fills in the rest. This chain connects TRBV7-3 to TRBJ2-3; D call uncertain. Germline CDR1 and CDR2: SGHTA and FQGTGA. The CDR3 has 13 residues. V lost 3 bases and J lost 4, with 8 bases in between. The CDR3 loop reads CASSLMRSDTQYF. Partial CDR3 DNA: TGTGCCAGCAGCTTGATGAGGTCAGATACG. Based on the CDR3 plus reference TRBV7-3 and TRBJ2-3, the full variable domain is GAGVSQTPSNKVTEKGKYVELRCDPISGHTALYWYRQSLGQGPEFLIYFQGTGAADDSGLPNDRFFAVRPEGSVSTLKIQRTERGDSAVYLCASSLMRSDTQYFGPGTRLTVL.

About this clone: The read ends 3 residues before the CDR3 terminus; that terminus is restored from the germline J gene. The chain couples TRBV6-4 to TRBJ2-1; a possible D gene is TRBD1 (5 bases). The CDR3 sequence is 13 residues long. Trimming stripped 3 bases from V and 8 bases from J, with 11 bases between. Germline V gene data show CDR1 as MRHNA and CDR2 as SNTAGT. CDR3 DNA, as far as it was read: TGTGCCAGCAGTGAGAATGGGGCGGATGAG. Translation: CASSENGADE. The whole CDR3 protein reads CASSENGADEQFF.

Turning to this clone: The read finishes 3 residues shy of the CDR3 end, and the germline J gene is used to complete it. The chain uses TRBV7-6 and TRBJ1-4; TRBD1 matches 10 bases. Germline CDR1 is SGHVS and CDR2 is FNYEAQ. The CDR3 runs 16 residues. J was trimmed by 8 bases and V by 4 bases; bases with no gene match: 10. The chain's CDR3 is CASSSNEGTGVEKLFF. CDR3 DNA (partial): TGTGCCAGCAGCTCGAACGAAGGGACAGGGGTCGAAAAA.

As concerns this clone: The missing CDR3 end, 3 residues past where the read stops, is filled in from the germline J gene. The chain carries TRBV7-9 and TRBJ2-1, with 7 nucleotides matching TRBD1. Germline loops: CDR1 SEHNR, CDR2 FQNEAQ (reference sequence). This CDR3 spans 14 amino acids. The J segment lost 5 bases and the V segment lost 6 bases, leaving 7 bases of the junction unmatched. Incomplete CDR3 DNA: TGTGCCAGCAGACTAGGGACAGCTCACAATGAG. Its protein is CASRLGTAHNE. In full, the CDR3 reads CASRLGTAHNEQFF.

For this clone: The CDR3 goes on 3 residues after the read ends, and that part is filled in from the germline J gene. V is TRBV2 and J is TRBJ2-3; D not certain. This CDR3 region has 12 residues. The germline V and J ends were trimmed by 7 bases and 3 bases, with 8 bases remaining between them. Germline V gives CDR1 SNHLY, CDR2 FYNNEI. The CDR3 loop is CASTLGTDTQYF. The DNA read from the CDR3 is TGTGCCAGCACCCTAGGTACAGATACG.

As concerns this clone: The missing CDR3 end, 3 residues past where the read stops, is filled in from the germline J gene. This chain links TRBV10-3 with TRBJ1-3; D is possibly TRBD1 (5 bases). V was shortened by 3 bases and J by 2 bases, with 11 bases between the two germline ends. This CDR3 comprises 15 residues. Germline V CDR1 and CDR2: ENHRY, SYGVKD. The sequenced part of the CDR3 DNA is TGTGCCATCAGTGATGTCAGGGAGGCTGGAAACACC. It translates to CAISDVREAGNT. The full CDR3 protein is CAISDVREAGNTIYF.

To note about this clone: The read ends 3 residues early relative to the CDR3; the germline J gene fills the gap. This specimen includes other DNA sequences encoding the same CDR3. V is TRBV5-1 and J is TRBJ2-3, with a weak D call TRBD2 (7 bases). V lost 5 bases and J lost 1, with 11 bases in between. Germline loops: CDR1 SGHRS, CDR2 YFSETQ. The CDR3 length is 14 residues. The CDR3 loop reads CASSLGGGTDTQYF. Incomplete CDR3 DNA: TGCGCCAGCAGTTTAGGGGGGGGCACAGATACG. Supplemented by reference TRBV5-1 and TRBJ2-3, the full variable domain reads KAGVTQTPRYLIKTRGQQVTLSCSPISGHRSVSWYQQTPGQGLQFLFEYFSETQRNKGNFPGRFSGRQFSNSRSEMNVSTLELGDSALYLCASSLGGGTDTQYFGPGTRLTVL.

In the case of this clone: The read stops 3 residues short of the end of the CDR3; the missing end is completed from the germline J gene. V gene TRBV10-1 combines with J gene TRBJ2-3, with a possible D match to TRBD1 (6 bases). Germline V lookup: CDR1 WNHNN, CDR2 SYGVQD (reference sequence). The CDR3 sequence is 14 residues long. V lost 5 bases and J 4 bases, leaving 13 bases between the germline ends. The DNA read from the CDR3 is TGCGCCAGCAGTCCAGGGGCGCCCCCAGATACG. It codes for CASSPGAPPDT. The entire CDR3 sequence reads CASSPGAPPDTQYF.

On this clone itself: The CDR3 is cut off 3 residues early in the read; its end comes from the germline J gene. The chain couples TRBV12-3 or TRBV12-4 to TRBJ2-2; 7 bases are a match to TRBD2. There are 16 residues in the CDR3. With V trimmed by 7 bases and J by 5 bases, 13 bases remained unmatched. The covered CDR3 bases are TGTGCCAGCATTACCGCGGGAGTTCGGCGGACCGGGGAG. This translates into CASITAGVRRTGE. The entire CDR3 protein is CASITAGVRRTGELFF.

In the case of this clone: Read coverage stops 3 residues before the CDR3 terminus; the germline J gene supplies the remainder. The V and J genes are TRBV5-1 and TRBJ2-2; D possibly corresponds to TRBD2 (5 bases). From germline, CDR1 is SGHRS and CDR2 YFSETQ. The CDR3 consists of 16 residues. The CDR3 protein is CASSLADYGYNSPLFF. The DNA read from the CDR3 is TGCGCCAGCAGCTTGGCCGACTACGGCTATAATTCACCG.

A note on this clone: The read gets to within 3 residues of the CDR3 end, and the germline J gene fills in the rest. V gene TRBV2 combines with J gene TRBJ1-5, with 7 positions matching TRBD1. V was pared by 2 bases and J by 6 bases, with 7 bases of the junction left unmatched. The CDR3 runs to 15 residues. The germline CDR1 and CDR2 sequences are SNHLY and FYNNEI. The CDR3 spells CASSEYETGIQPQHF. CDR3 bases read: TGTGCCAGCAGTGAATATGAGACAGGGATTCAGCCC.

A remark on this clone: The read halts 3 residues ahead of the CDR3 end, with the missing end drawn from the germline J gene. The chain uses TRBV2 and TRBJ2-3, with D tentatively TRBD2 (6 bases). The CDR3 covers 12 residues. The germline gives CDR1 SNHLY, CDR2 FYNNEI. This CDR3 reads CASSEIPGAQYF. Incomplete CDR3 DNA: TGTGCCAGCAGTGAAATTCCGGGGGCG.

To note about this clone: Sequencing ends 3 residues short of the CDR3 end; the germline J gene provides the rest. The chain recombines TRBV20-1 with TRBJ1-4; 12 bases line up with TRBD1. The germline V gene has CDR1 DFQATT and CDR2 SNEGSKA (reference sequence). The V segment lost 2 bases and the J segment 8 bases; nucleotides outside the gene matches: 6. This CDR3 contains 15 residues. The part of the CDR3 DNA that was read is TGCAGTGCTAGATTACCCGGGACAGGGGGCGAAAAA. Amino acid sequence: CSARLPGTGGEK. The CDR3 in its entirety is CSARLPGTGGEKLFF.

Incomplete CDR3 DNA: TGTGCCAGCAGGGAGGGGACAGAGAACATT. Its protein product is CASREGTENI. The entire CDR3 is CASREGTENIQYF. The rearrangement uses TRBV2 and TRBJ2-4; D is possibly TRBD1 (7 bases). The DNA ends 3 residues before the CDR3 does, and the rest of the CDR3 is filled in from the germline J gene. There are 13 residues in the CDR3. The ends were cut back, 6 bases at V and 7 bases at J, with 13 bases in the middle. Germline assignment: CDR1 SNHLY and CDR2 FYNNEI.

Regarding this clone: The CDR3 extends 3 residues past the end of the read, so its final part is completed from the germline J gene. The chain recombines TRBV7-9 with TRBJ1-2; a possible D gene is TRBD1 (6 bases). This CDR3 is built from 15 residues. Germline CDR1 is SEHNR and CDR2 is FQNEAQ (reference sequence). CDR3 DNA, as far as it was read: TGTGCCAGCAGCTTATCGAGCAGGGGAGGCTACGAC. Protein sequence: CASSLSSRGGYD. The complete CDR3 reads CASSLSSRGGYDYTF.

Incomplete CDR3 DNA: TGTGCCAGCAGCTTACCCCTTTCCGTCCGGGACAGAAGTCAGCCG. This encodes CASSLPLSVRDRSQP. The complete CDR3 protein is CASSLPLSVRDRSQPQYF. This chain uses TRBV7-3 with TRBJ2-3; 7 bases are a match to TRBD1. The CDR3 end lies 3 residues beyond the end of the read and is filled in from the germline J gene. Germline V lookup: CDR1 SGHTA, CDR2 FQGTGA. The CDR3 contains 18 residues.

CDR3 sequence: CASSLGGLAQYF. The part of the CDR3 DNA that was read is TGTGCCAGCAGCTTAGGAGGACTAGCG. The chain recombines TRBV7-9 with TRBJ2-3; TRBD2 aligns across 7 bases. The CDR3 end is not reached by the read, which stops 3 residues before it; the germline J gene fills it in. There are 12 residues in the CDR3. CDR1 and CDR2 from the germline V gene are SEHNR and FQNEAQ (reference sequence). Combining the CDR3 with reference TRBV7-9 and TRBJ2-3 gives the whole variable domain DTGVSQNPRHKITKRGQNVTFRCDPISEHNRLYWYRQTLGQGPEFLTYFQNEAQLEKSRLLSDRFSAERPKGSFSTLEIQRTEQGDSAMYLCASSLGGLAQYFGPGTRLTVL.

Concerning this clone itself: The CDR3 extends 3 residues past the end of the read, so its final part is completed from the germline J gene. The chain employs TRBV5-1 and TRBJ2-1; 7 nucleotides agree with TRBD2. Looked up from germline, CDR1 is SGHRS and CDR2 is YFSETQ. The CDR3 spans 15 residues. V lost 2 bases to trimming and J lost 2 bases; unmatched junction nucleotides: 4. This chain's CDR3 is CASSFLAAAYNEQFF. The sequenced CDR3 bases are TGCGCCAGCAGCTTCCTAGCGGCCGCCTACAATGAG.

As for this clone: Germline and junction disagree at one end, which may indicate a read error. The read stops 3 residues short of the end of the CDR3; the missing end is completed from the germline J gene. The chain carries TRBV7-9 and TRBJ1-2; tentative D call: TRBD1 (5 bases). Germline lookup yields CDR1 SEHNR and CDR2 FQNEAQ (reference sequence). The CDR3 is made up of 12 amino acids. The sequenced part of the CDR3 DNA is TGTGCCAGCAGCCCGGGGGTCGATGGG. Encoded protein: CASSPGVDG. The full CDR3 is CASSPGVDGYTF.

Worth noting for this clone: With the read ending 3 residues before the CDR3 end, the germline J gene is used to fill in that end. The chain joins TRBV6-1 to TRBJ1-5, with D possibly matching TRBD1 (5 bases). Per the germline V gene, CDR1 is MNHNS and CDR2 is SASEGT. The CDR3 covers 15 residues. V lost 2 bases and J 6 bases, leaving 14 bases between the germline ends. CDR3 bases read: TGTGCCAGCAGTGAAAGCCAGGGAGTTGGTCAGCCC. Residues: CASSESQGVGQP. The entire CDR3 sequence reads CASSESQGVGQPQHF.

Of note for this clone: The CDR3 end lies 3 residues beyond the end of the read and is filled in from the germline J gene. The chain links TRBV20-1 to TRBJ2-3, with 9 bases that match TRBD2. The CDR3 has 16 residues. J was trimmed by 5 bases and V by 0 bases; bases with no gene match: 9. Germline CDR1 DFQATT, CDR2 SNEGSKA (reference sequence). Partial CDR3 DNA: TGCAGTGCTAGAGATATCGAGCGGGGGGCCGGAGATACG. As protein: CSARDIERGAGDT. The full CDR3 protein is CSARDIERGAGDTQYF.